Detailed here is one T cell receptor beta chain. Its antigen is unidentified. J lost 2 bases, V lost 11 bases, and 11 bases had no gene match. The CDR3 is made up of 15 amino acids. Germline values: CDR1 MNHEY, CDR2 SMNVEV (reference sequence). Each sample yielded around 9.3 x 10^4 assayed TCR templates. Assay used: immunoSEQ multiplex PCR; TCRdb lists only in-frame clones, some missing. The sample lists fewer than 120,000 clones, roughly 89% occurring once. This sample is drawn from a study of siplizumab effects on memory and regulatory T cells. General study points: Sequences below about 10^-5 frequency were poorly captured. As a result, only a minor fraction of alloreactive clones mapped to unstimulated subsets. Naive T cells appeared more diverse than memory cells and seemed to be major alloresponse contributors.

The V gene is TRBV27, the J gene TRBJ2-7; 11 nucleotides match TRBD2. The receptor was isolated from a human donor in good health. The material sequenced was CD4+ T cells sorted from blood. The CDR3 bases are TGTGCCCGACCTACCGGGACTAGCGGACCCTACGAGCAGTACTTC. As protein: CARPTGTSGPYEQYF.